Listed below are T cell receptor beta chains from one sample, sequenced in a study of T cell changes during pregnancy in multiple sclerosis. Profiling relied on immunoSEQ multiplex PCR, and the TCRdb table lists in-frame clones only, not all of them. The repertoire includes about 44,000 clones, roughly 90% of them detected once, and about 0.73% sits in the top ten. Sample: CD4+ T cells from peripheral blood mononuclear cells, taken in the first trimester of pregnancy. Receptors originate from a female donor with multiple sclerosis, enrolled in a pregnancy study. The CDR3 runs from the conserved cysteine through the conserved F or W. The order of the fields is clone size, D gene, V gene, J gene, CDR3 DNA, CDR3 protein. The D gene is left open where the match is weak. Clone size is shown for a subset of rows, as once, few, many or a class of expanded clone.

>NA|TRBD1|TRBV6-1|TRBJ1-5
TGTGCCAGCAGTTGGACAGGTGGAGTTGATCAGCCCCAGCATTTT
CASSWTGGVDQPQHF
>NA|NA|TRBV7-9|TRBJ1-1
TGTGCCAGCAGCTCCCAGACAGGAAACACTGAAGCTTTCTTT
CASSSQTGNTEAFF
>NA|TRBD1|TRBV11-3|TRBJ1-1
TGTGCCAGCAGCTTAGGGGTAACAGGGGGCCCGAACACTGAAGCTTTCTTT
CASSLGVTGGPNTEAFF
>NA|TRBD2|TRBV29-1|TRBJ2-5
TGCAGCGTTGAGGAGCCGGGACTAGGAAAAAGAAAGACCCAGTACTTC
CSVEEPGLGKRKTQYF
>NA|TRBD1|TRBV27|TRBJ2-7
TGTGCCAGCAGTTTCGACAGGGGCTACGAGCAGTACTTC
CASSFDRGYEQYF
>NA|NA|TRBV19|TRBJ2-4
TGTGCCAGTAGTATAGTAGGCAGGAACCTAGCCAAAAACATTCAGTACTTC
CASSIVGRNLAKNIQYF
>NA|TRBD2|TRBV27|TRBJ2-3
TGTGCCAGCAGTTTTAGCGGGAGAACAGATACGCAGTATTTT
CASSFSGRTDTQYF
>NA|NA|TRBV4-3|TRBJ1-1
TGCGCCAGCAGCCAAGCGGCAGGGCGGAACACTGAAGCTTTCTTT
CASSQAAGRNTEAFF
>NA|NA|TRBV9|TRBJ1-1
TGTGCCAGCAGTGAATCGGCGGAGGTGTACACTGAAGCTTTCTTT
CASSESAEVYTEAFF
>NA|NA|TRBV7-3|TRBJ2-3
TGTGCCAGCAGCTTAAGACCTGAGAGGGCCTATAGCACAGATACGCAGTATTTT
CASSLRPERAYSTDTQYF
>few|TRBD1|TRBV6-6|TRBJ1-1
TGTGCCAGCAGCTTAAATACAGGGGGCACGGCTGAAGCTTTCTTT
CASSLNTGGTAEAFF
>NA|TRBD2|TRBV28|TRBJ2-7
TGTGCCAGCAGTTTTATGCTAGCGGCCCCCTCCTCCTACGAGCAGTACTTC
CASSFMLAAPSSYEQYF
>NA|TRBD1|TRBV7-7|TRBJ2-7
TGTGCTAGCAGCTTAGGACAGGGGCGATCCTACGAGCAGTACTTC
CASSLGQGRSYEQYF
>NA|TRBD1|TRBV30|TRBJ1-1
TGTGCCTGGAGTGTAATTGGGAACAGGGGGATGAACACTGAAGCTTTCTTT
CAWSVIGNRGMNTEAFF
>few|TRBD1|TRBV27|TRBJ1-1
TGTGCCAGCAGCAACACAGGGGGAAGTGAAGCTTTCTTT
CASSNTGGSEAFF
>NA|TRBD1|TRBV28|TRBJ1-5
TGTGCCAGCAGTACACCGCAGGGGGTCGGCAATCAGCCCCAGCATTTT
CASSTPQGVGNQPQHF
>NA|TRBD1|TRBV7-9|TRBJ2-3
TGTGCCAGCAGCTTAGCCTTGGGACAGGGGGCAGATACGCAGTATTTT
CASSLALGQGADTQYF
>NA|NA|TRBV2|TRBJ2-7
TGTGCCAGCAGTCGCTACTTGTCTTACGAGCAGTACTTC
CASSRYLSYEQYF
>NA|NA|TRBV27|TRBJ2-3
TGTGCCAGCAGTTTACGTATGACAGTCAGGGCAGATACGCAGTATTTT
CASSLRMTVRADTQYF
>NA|NA|TRBV28|TRBJ1-4
TGTGCCAGCAGTTTGCAGGGGTTTAATGAAAAACTGTTTTTT
CASSLQGFNEKLFF
>NA|NA|TRBV28|TRBJ1-2
TGTGCCAGCAGTTTTACGGGTCGTGGGTCATCCGGCTACACCTTC
CASSFTGRGSSGYTF
>NA|TRBD1|TRBV27|TRBJ2-1
TGTGCCAGCAGTCGCCCGGTGGCAGGGGGTGAGCAGTTCTTC
CASSRPVAGGEQFF
>NA|NA|TRBV6-1|TRBJ1-5
TGTGCCAGCAGCGTATCCGGAAGACTTAATCAGCCCCAGCATTTT
CASSVSGRLNQPQHF
>few|NA|TRBV5-5|TRBJ2-3
TGTGCCAGCAGCTTGTCAGGGAAGACCACATTTGGTACGCAGTATTTT
CASSLSGKTTFGTQYF